This paragraph reports one TCR beta chain. The antigen remains undetermined. CD45RO-CCR7+CD27+CD95- defined naive CD8+ T cells. The data were taken from a study of CXCR3-negative and CXCR3-positive naive CD8 T cells. Findings of the study overall: Memory CD8+ cells had much lower diversity, and both naive subsets had comparably high diversity. The study found more hydrophobic TRB CDR3s in CXCR3-positive naive cells than in CXCR3-negative naive cells.

The germline CDR1 and CDR2 sequences are SQVTM and ANQGSEA. The CDR3 consists of 12 residues. In preparing the TRB cDNA libraries, 5' RACE with UMI labels was used. TCRdb reanalyzed the 5' RACE reads, giving one entry per CDR3 protein sequence and no DNA. The table gives some 120,000 distinct CDR3 sequences; the top ten clones make up around 0.38% of it. The chain joins TRBV29-1 to TRBJ2-5; TCRdb's assignment of TRBD1 cannot be checked, as there is no DNA. Sequences were obtained from naive CXCR3+ CD8+ T cells from blood. Subset in this sample: CD45RO-CCR7+CD27+CD95- naive CD8+ T cells expressing CXCR3 (TNR3+). The TCR originated in a human donor in good health. Some clones in this sample may be carry-over from other donors' samples. CDR3 in amino acids: CSVGSGPGTQYF.